One sample yielded the 31 T cell receptor beta chains listed below, sequenced in a study of shared clonotypes between healthy human individuals. Selected positively for CCR7 and CD45RO-negative, naive CD8 cells excluded terminally differentiated effector memory CD45RA+ cells. Sequencing used immunoSEQ multiplex PCR; TCRdb keeps in-frame clones, though not all of them. The table lists 600,000 or so clones, 95% of them singletons. Sequenced: naive CD8+ T cells sorted from blood. The source is a woman aged 30 to 39 in good health.

The gene calls are TRBV9 and TRBJ1-1; TRBD1 is a possible D gene (6 bases). CDR3 length: 19 amino acids. V lost 2 bases, J lost 1 base, and 24 bases lay in between. CDR1 and CDR2 (germline): SGDLS, YYNGEE. CDR3 DNA sequence: TGTGCCAGCAGCGTTTCGGATACAGGGATTGGTAGTTGGAACACTGAAGCTTTCTTT. It translates to CASSVSDTGIGSWNTEAFF.

V is TRBV6-1 and J is TRBJ2-7, with D tentatively TRBD2 (7 bases). The CDR3 is 12 residues long. V shed 6 bases and J shed 4 bases, with 10 bases lying between them. Looked up from germline, CDR1 is MNHNS and CDR2 is SASEGT. In DNA form, the CDR3 reads TGTGCCAGCAGCAGGGGACTATACGAGCAGTACTTC. It specifies CASSRGLYEQYF.

V and J are TRBV28 and TRBJ2-7, with a weak D call TRBD2 (5 bases). The CDR3 runs to 16 residues. Between the trimmed V and J ends, which lost 3 bases and 4 bases, there was a span of 19 bases. Germline assignment: CDR1 MDHEN and CDR2 SYDVKM. The CDR3 coding sequence is TGTGCCAGCAGTTTCCCCCCTCACGGGATCTCTTACGAGCAGTACTTC. Translation gives CASSFPPHGISYEQYF.

This chain links TRBV5-4 with TRBJ2-2; TRBD2 aligns across 7 bases. CDR3 length: 15 amino acids. CDR1 is SGHNT and CDR2 is YYREEE in the germline V gene (reference sequence). V trimming: 4 bases; J trimming: 0 bases; junction bases outside the gene matches: 3. The DNA for the CDR3 is TGTGCCAGCAGCCTAGCGGAAGCGAACACCGGGGAGCTGTTTTTT. It yields the protein CASSLAEANTGELFF.

V gene TRBV27 combines with J gene TRBJ2-7; either TRBD1 or TRBD2 may fit D (5 bases each). Germline V gene sequence: CDR1 MNHEY, CDR2 SMNVEV (reference sequence). CDR3 length: 14 residues. V gave up 8 bases and J gave up 5 bases, with 19 bases separating them. CDR3 bases: TGTGCCAGCGGCTTCGCCGGGGCCGCCAACGAGCAGTACTTC. Encoded protein: CASGFAGAANEQYF.

The chain has TRBV29-1 and TRBJ2-1; maybe TRBD1 (5 bases). With 0 bases removed from V and 15 bases from J, the gap between germline ends came to 12 bases. Germline loops: CDR1 SQVTM, CDR2 ANQGSEA. CDR3 length equals 11 residues. The CDR3 sequence: CSVEDRGCGFF. The DNA for the CDR3 is TGCAGCGTTGAAGATAGGGGATGCGGGTTCTTC.

The V and J genes are TRBV7-8 and TRBJ1-1, with D possibly being TRBD1 (5 bases). V lost 5 bases and J lost 2, with 15 bases in between. CDR1 and CDR2 (germline): SGHVS, FQNEAQ. The CDR3 loop spans 15 amino acids. CDR3 residues: CASSPQGRTNTEAFF. The CDR3 DNA follows: TGTGCCAGCAGCCCCCAGGGACGGACAAACACTGAAGCTTTCTTT.

The rearrangement joins TRBV13 to TRBJ2-1; D assignment may be TRBD1 or TRBD2 (5 bases each). Trimming shortened V by 5 bases and J by 2 bases, and 7 bases separated the two germline ends. This CDR3 comprises 13 residues. CDR1 is PRHDT, CDR2 FYEKMQ, per germline (reference sequence). The CDR3 region has the DNA TGTGCCAGCAGCCGGGACCCCTACAATGAGCAGTTCTTC. The encoded protein is CASSRDPYNEQFF.

This clone was counted a single time. CDR3 sequence reads: CASSVASSENEQFF. The DNA of the CDR3 is TGCGCCAGCAGCGTAGCCTCTAGCGAGAATGAGCAGTTCTTC. The rearrangement joins TRBV4-1 to TRBJ2-1; perhaps TRBD2 as D (6 bases). CDR1 is MGHRA and CDR2 is YSYEKL in the germline V gene. Trimming removed 5 bases from V and 7 bases from J, with 15 bases in between. The CDR3 covers 14 residues.

V usage is TRBV28 and J usage is TRBJ2-2; D is unresolved. Between the trimmed V and J ends, which lost 3 bases and 6 bases, there was a span of 14 bases. Germline V gives CDR1 MDHEN, CDR2 SYDVKM. The CDR3 length is 15 residues. The CDR3 DNA sequence: TGTGCCAGCAGTTTTAGCCTACTCCCGGCCGGGGAGCTGTTTTTT. It translates to CASSFSLLPAGELFF.

The V call is TRBV21-1, the J call TRBJ1-5. TRBV21-1 is given as a pseudogene. The CDR3 consists of 16 residues. CDR3 protein: CASSKGARVKGQPQHF. The CDR3 nucleotides read TGTGCCAGCAGCAAAGGGGCAAGGGTGAAGGGTCAGCCCCAGCATTTT.

The chain carries TRBV29-1 and TRBJ1-2, with no clear D. Germline CDR1 reads SQVTM; CDR2 reads ANQGSEA. V gave up 3 bases and J gave up 0 bases, with 11 bases separating them. The CDR3 has 14 residues. CDR3 sequence reads: CSVDTERANYGYTF. CDR3 nucleotides: TGCAGCGTTGATACTGAAAGGGCTAACTATGGCTACACCTTC.

The rearrangement joins TRBV5-4 to TRBJ1-1; no firm D call. The CDR3 covers 11 residues. Germline CDR1 SGHNT, CDR2 YYREEE (reference sequence). Trimming took off 4 bases at V and 3 bases at J, with 4 bases between the two ends. The CDR3 DNA sequence: TGTGCCAGCAGCGCGGACACTGAAGCTTTCTTT. Encoded protein: CASSADTEAFF.

The chain has TRBV19 and TRBJ2-3; 9 nucleotides agree with TRBD2. J gave up 8 bases and V 5 bases, and 5 bases lay outside the gene matches. Germline V gene sequence: CDR1 LNHDA, CDR2 SQIVND (reference sequence). The CDR3 totals 13 residues. CDR3 in amino acids: CASSLAGSGTQYF. Written as DNA, the CDR3 is TGTGCCAGTAGTCTAGCGGGAAGTGGTACGCAGTATTTT.

V and J are TRBV28 and TRBJ2-7, with 10 bases aligning to TRBD2. J was trimmed by 5 bases and V by 6 bases; bases with no gene match: 13. This CDR3 spans 16 amino acids. From germline, CDR1 is MDHEN and CDR2 SYDVKM. The chain's CDR3 is CASSPRTSGPDHEQYF. The CDR3, as DNA: TGTGCCAGCAGCCCCCGGACTAGCGGCCCTGATCACGAGCAGTACTTC.

V usage is TRBV6-1 and J usage is TRBJ1-2; 8 bases agree with TRBD1. V trimming: 9 bases; J trimming: 7 bases; junction bases outside the gene matches: 13. This CDR3 contains 14 residues. Germline CDR1 is MNHNS and CDR2 is SASEGT. CDR3 DNA: TGTGCCAGTTTACAGACCAGGGGGCGGGGTGGCTACACCTTC. As protein: CASLQTRGRGGYTF.

The table lists this clone with a count of one. The chain uses TRBV27 and TRBJ1-1; D gene unclear. The V end lost 5 bases, the J end lost 5 bases, and 21 bases lay between the germline ends. Germline CDR1 and CDR2: MNHEY and SMNVEV (reference sequence). CDR3 length equals 16 residues. CDR3 bases: TGTGCCAGCAGTCTAATAAACGTGGGGTCATGGACTGAAGCTTTCTTT. Translating it yields CASSLINVGSWTEAFF.

The rearrangement links TRBV27 to TRBJ2-1; D unresolved. The V end was cut by 3 bases, the J end by 2 bases, with 5 bases between. Germline assignment: CDR1 MNHEY and CDR2 SMNVEV (reference sequence). The CDR3 totals 13 residues. The CDR3 bases are TGTGCCAGCAGTTTTAAGACCTACAATGAGCAGTTCTTC. It yields the protein CASSFKTYNEQFF.

The count of this clone is one. This chain uses TRBV19 with TRBJ2-5; unclear D gene. V shed 3 bases and J shed 0 bases, with 8 bases lying between them. Germline CDR1 reads LNHDA; CDR2 reads SQIVND (reference sequence). This CDR3 has 14 residues. The CDR3 is CASSITSDQETQYF. CDR3 coding DNA: TGTGCCAGTAGTATCACGAGCGACCAAGAGACCCAGTACTTC. Full variable domain (rest looked up from reference TRBV19 and TRBJ2-5): DGGITQSPKYLFRKEGQNVTLSCEQNLNHDAMYWYRQDPGQGLRLIYYSQIVNDFQKGDIAEGYSVSREKKESFPLTVTSAQKNPTAFYLCASSITSDQETQYFGPGTRLLVL.

V gene TRBV30 combines with J gene TRBJ1-5, with D unresolved. Germline V gene lookup returns CDR1 GTSNPN and CDR2 SVGIG (reference sequence). The V end lost 0 bases, the J end lost 4 bases, and 7 bases lay between the germline ends. The length of the CDR3 is 13 residues. DNA of the CDR3: TGTGCCTGGAGTGTACGCGAGAATCAGCCCCAGCATTTT. The encoded protein is CAWSVRENQPQHF.

The gene calls are TRBV6-1 and TRBJ1-3; tentatively, D is TRBD1 (5 bases). CDR3 length: 15 residues. V was trimmed by 1 base and J by 0 bases, leaving 7 bases between them. Germline lookup yields CDR1 MNHNS and CDR2 SASEGT. In nucleotides, the CDR3 is TGTGCCAGCAGTGAAGACAGGAGCTCTGGAAACACCATATATTTT. This encodes CASSEDRSSGNTIYF.

This sequence joins TRBV6-4 and TRBJ1-2; 8 bases align to TRBD1. V gave up 6 bases and J gave up 3 bases; unmatched junction bases: 3. CDR3 size: 13 residues. Looked up from germline, CDR1 is MRHNA and CDR2 is SNTAGT. CDR3 in amino acids: CASSLTGDYGYTF. In nucleotides, the CDR3 is TGTGCCAGCAGCCTGACAGGGGACTATGGCTACACCTTC.

V and J are TRBV19 and TRBJ2-5; 8 nucleotides line up with TRBD1. V lost 6 bases and J lost 5; bases outside the gene matches: 14. The CDR3 is made up of 16 amino acids. Germline CDR1 is LNHDA and CDR2 is SQIVND (reference sequence). In DNA, the CDR3 is TGTGCCAGTAGCTTCTTGGGCAGGGGGCGCATGGAGACCCAGTACTTC. As protein: CASSFLGRGRMETQYF.

This clone was picked up one time. V is TRBV27 and J is TRBJ2-1, with unresolved D. The germline gives CDR1 MNHEY, CDR2 SMNVEV (reference sequence). The V and J ends lost 3 bases and 2 bases respectively, with 8 bases between them. The CDR3 spans 14 residues. The CDR3 DNA follows: TGTGCCAGCAGTTTGGTGGGCCCCTACAATGAGCAGTTCTTC. It is translated as CASSLVGPYNEQFF.

The chain carries TRBV6-6 and TRBJ1-1; TRBD1 matches at 8 bases. The trim removed 8 bases at V and 7 bases at J, leaving 12 bases unmatched. The CDR3 contains 14 residues. Germline CDR1 is MNHNY and CDR2 is SVGAGI (reference sequence). CDR3 sequence: CASCLEDRALEAFF. The CDR3 DNA reads as TGTGCCAGCTGCCTTGAGGACAGGGCGCTTGAAGCTTTCTTT.

The chain joins TRBV4-1 to TRBJ2-1, with TRBD2 matching over 12 bases. Per the germline V gene, CDR1 is MGHRA and CDR2 is YSYEKL. With V trimmed by 2 bases and J by 15 bases, 8 bases remained unmatched. This CDR3 region has 14 residues. The CDR3 sequence is CASSQSGLAGNVFF. The CDR3 coding sequence is TGCGCCAGCAGCCAATCCGGACTAGCGGGAAACGTGTTCTTC.

The chain links TRBV5-1 to TRBJ2-7, with 9 positions matching TRBD1. J was trimmed by 0 bases and V by 4 bases; bases with no gene match: 5. Germline V gene lookup returns CDR1 SGHRS and CDR2 YFSETQ. The CDR3 totals 15 residues. CDR3 DNA: TGCGCCAGCAGCGGACAGGGGCCTGACTCCTACGAGCAGTACTTC. Protein product: CASSGQGPDSYEQYF.

V gene TRBV29-1 combines with J gene TRBJ2-7, with D tentatively TRBD1 (6 bases). Trimming took off 4 bases at V and 5 bases at J, with 15 bases between the two ends. This CDR3 is built from 13 residues. The germline V gene encodes CDR1 SQVTM and CDR2 ANQGSEA. The CDR3 loop is CSVVDSFLHEQYF. In nucleotides, the CDR3 is TGCAGCGTTGTGGACAGTTTTTTACACGAGCAGTACTTC.

The CDR3 coding sequence is TGCGCCAGCAGATCGGGGGGCGCGGGGGTCACTGAAGCTTTCTTT. Residues: CASRSGGAGVTEAFF. The V and J genes are TRBV5-1 and TRBJ1-1; a possible D gene is TRBD1 (6 bases). The CDR3 contains 15 residues. Germline values: CDR1 SGHRS, CDR2 YFSETQ. The V gene lost 5 bases and the J gene lost 4 bases, with 18 bases spanning the gap.

The chain recombines TRBV6-6 with TRBJ2-7; 11 positions match TRBD1. Per germline, CDR1 MNHNY and CDR2 SVGAGI (reference sequence). This CDR3 is 15 amino acids long. The ends lost 5 bases at V and 6 bases at J; junction bases unmatched: 9. CDR3 sequence reads: CASSSPDRGLFEQYF. CDR3 coding DNA: TGTGCCAGCAGTAGCCCGGACAGGGGGCTATTCGAGCAGTACTTC.

J is TRBJ1-6 and V is TRBV7-9, with 7 bases aligning to TRBD1. Germline loops: CDR1 SEHNR, CDR2 FQNEAQ (reference sequence). The junction had 7 bases not matched to a gene; V was cut back by 2 bases and J by 6 bases. CDR3 length equals 16 residues. The DNA for the CDR3 is TGTGCCAGCAGCTTAATGCGAGGGGGCGGTAATTCACCCCTCCACTTT. Encoded protein: CASSLMRGGGNSPLHF.